This T cell receptor (beta chain) was documented in a study of blood T cell repertoires in COVID-19. V gave up 5 bases and J gave up 2 bases; unmatched junction bases: 18. Germline loops: CDR1 MNHEY, CDR2 SMNVEV (reference sequence). This CDR3 has 18 residues. TCRdb's copy holds only in-frame clones and misses some; the assay was immunoSEQ multiplex PCR. The sample has 25,000 or so clones; approximately 96% are singletons. This receptor was taken from a human donor with active COVID-19. The donor label of this sample is uncertain. Sample: peripheral blood. The chain employs TRBV27 and TRBJ2-7, with 7 bases that match TRBD2. The CDR3 is CASSPIGVSGPQTYEQYF. The DNA for the CDR3 is TGTGCCAGCAGTCCCATTGGGGTTAGCGGGCCGCAAACCTACGAGCAGTACTTC.